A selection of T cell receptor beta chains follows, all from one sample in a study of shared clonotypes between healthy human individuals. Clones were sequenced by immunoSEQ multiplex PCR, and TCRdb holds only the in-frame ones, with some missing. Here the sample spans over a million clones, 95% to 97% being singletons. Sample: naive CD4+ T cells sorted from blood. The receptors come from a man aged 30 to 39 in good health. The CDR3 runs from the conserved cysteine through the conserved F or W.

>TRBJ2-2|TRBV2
CASSNKNTGELFF
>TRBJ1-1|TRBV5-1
CASSTTGPNTEAFF
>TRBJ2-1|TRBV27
CASSFLPLAGEVGEQFF
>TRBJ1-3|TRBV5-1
CASSPGGYENTIYF
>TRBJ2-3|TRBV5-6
CASSSTDTQYF
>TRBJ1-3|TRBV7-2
CASSSGQGAYGNTIYF
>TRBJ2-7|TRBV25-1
CASSEQIASYEQYF
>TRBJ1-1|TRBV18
CASSSGTGNTEAFF
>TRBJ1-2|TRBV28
CASSGKGQFYGYTF
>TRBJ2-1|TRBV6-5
CASTGWVEGEQFF
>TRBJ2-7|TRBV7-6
CASSLGVTTYEQYF
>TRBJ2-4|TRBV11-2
CASSFSHIQYF
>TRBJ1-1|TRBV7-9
CASSQGSPGTEAFF
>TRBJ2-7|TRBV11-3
CASSLAEGLSYEQYF
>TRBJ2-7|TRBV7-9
CASSHSGLNHEQYF
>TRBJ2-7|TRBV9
CASSPWRSSYEQYF
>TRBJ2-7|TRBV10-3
CAIRPSEGTGKFYEQYF
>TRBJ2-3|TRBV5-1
CASSDSGSPDTQYF
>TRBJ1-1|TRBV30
CAWGVRINTEAFF
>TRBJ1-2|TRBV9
CASSVMTGTNYGYTF
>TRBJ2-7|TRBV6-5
CASSYSGLAGFYEQYF
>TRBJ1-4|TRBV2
CASSPGQGGEKLFF
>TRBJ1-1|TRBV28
CASSRVFRDAIVGTEAFF
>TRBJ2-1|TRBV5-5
CASSLAGTRYNEQFF
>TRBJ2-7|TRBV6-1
CASRPGTGTYEQYF
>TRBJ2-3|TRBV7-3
CASSPRSGRTYTQYF
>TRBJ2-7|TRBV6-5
CASSYSSRAEQYF
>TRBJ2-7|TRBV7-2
CASSLRAGPTYEQYF
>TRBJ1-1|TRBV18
CASSRSRDAPNTEAFF
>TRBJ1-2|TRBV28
CASSPRDRVWLGYTF
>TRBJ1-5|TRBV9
CASSVLGLSNQPQHF
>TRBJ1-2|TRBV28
CASFTGADYGYTF
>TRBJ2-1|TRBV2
CASSELAGGVDNEQFF
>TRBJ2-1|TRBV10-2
CASSKASEQFF
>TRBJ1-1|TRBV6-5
CASSYKIDTEAFF
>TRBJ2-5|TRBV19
CASRRRGETQYF
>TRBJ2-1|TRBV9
CASSAHTRYNEQFF
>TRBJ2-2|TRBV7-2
CASSLYTGGSANTGELFF
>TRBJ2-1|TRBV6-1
CASRVLAGSYNEQFF
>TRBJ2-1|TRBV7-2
CASSFSGSSTYNEQFF
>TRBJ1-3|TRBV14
CASSHQPPTGNTIYF
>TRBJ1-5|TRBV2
CASTRDRPNQPQHF
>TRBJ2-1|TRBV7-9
CASSVSRGAYNEQFF
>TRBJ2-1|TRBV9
CASSGRASGSYNEQFF
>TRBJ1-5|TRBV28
CASRPTRGGLWQPQHF
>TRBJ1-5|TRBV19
CASSGQGPDQPQHF